This T cell receptor beta chain was obtained from a study of cytomegalovirus exposure and HLA in healthy donors. In the study overall: Researchers found that 81% of almost 400 genotyped donors fell within the Caucasian-associated ancestry cluster.

This CDR3 has 18 amino acids. Germline lookup yields CDR1 MGHRA and CDR2 YSYEKL. After removal of 6 bases from V and 9 bases from J, the junction contained 25 bases not matched to a gene. In the PCR, 60 Vbeta and 13 Jbeta primers were used. Some clones are missing from TCRdb's copy, which holds only in-frame ones; the method was immunoSEQ multiplex PCR. The table has around 64,000 clones, roughly 75% seen once. Although they were nominally healthy when sampled, donors likely had unrecorded immune exposures. Concerning this clone itself: Its antigen is still unknown.

The study, taken as a whole, reports: Published work reported that the classifier diagnosed cytomegalovirus status with high specificity and sensitivity. Using a false discovery rate of 0.05, a later analysis showed that 16,951 TCR beta sequences were associated with HLA alleles.

The chain has TRBV4-1 and TRBJ1-2; the match to TRBD1 covers 7 bases. The sequencing sample was made of PBMCs. This TCR derives from a man aged 30 to 39 in good health and CMV-seropositive. CDR3 sequence (DNA): TGCGCCAGCAGACCACTAATCCGAAAAGGGGGCACCCCGAAGAGCTACACCTTC. Its translation is CASRPLIRKGGTPKSYTF.